Below are 6 T cell receptor beta chains sequenced from a single sample in a study of T cell responses to AZD1222 COVID-19 vaccine. TCRdb keeps only in-frame clones here, not all; method: immunoSEQ multiplex PCR. This table holds about 170,000 clones, 70% to 90% found once. This material consisted of peripheral blood, taken on day 0 of AZD1222 vaccination. These receptors were obtained from an adult in good health.

This clone was recorded only once. This chain joins TRBV10-3 and TRBJ2-7, with D hard to call. CDR1 is ENHRY and CDR2 is SYGVKD in the germline V gene. The germline V and J ends were trimmed by 3 bases and 7 bases, with 10 bases remaining between them. This CDR3 is built from 12 residues. CDR3 loop: CAISEGRREQYV. In DNA, the CDR3 is TGTGCCATCAGTGAAGGTAGACGGGAGCAGTACGTC.

The J gene is TRBJ1-4, the V gene TRBV25-1; the match to TRBD1 covers 7 bases. The CDR3 is 14 amino acids. CDR1 is MGHDK, CDR2 SYGVNS, per germline. Unmatched junction bases numbered 2, after V lost 6 bases and J lost 1 base. CDR3 coding DNA: TGTGCCAGCAGAAGGACAGGAACTAATGAAAAACTGTTTTTT. Translated: CASRRTGTNEKLFF.

This clone occurred a few times. V usage is TRBV6-2 or TRBV6-3 and J usage is TRBJ2-7; D might be TRBD2 (6 bases). The CDR3 consists of 15 residues. Trimming pared 0 bases from V and 2 bases from J, leaving 11 bases between. Germline lookup yields CDR1 MNHEY and CDR2 SVGEGT. The CDR3 nucleotides are TGTGCCAGCAGTTACTCTTCGGGAGCGACCTACGAGCAGTACTTC. As protein: CASSYSSGATYEQYF.

This sequence joins TRBV6-6 and TRBJ1-5; D is perhaps TRBD1 (6 bases). The V end was cut by 6 bases, the J end by 1 base, with 13 bases between. This CDR3 region has 15 residues. The germline V gene has CDR1 MNHNY and CDR2 SVGAGI (reference sequence). CDR3 residues: CASSQGGLSNQPQHF. CDR3 nucleotides: TGTGCCAGCAGCCAAGGGGGACTAAGCAATCAGCCCCAGCATTTT.

The rearrangement joins TRBV6-5 to TRBJ1-1, with 8 bases matching TRBD1. V lost 2 bases to trimming and J lost 1 base; unmatched junction nucleotides: 3. Germline lookup yields CDR1 MNHEY and CDR2 SVGAGI. There are 15 residues in the CDR3. CDR3 loop: CASSYRTGRNTEAFF. Written as DNA, the CDR3 is TGTGCCAGCAGTTACAGGACAGGGAGGAACACTGAAGCTTTCTTT.

The count of this clone is one. Here the CDR3 reads CASSPHGSTEAFF. Here the CDR3 DNA reads TGTGCCAGCAGCCCCCACGGGAGCACTGAAGCTTTCTTT. The genes are TRBV5-6 and TRBJ1-1; D unclear. Germline-derived CDR1 and CDR2 are SGHDT and YYEEEE. The CDR3 totals 13 residues. The V end lost 4 bases, the J end lost 4 bases, and 11 bases lay between the germline ends.